The source of this T cell receptor beta chain is a study of control samples from healthy donors and cancer patients. This clone was seen a single time. Produced via immunoSEQ multiplex PCR; TCRdb's table is partial and in-frame only. The sample holds 85,000 to 120,000 clones; about 91% are singletons and the top ten take about 2.5%. The TCR originated in a woman younger than 30 in good health. Sequenced input: blood.

CDR3 DNA sequence: TGCGCCAGCAGCTTGGTCCAGGGGACAGCTAACAATCAGCCCCAGCATTTT. Protein sequence: CASSLVQGTANNQPQHF. The chain couples TRBV5-1 to TRBJ1-5, with TRBD1 matching 7 bases. Trimming took 0 bases from V and 3 from J; bases not matched to a gene: 9. The CDR3 consists of 17 residues. From germline, CDR1 is SGHRS and CDR2 YFSETQ.